This TCR beta chain was obtained from a study of a mutant IDH1 vaccine in newly diagnosed glioma. Study as a whole: The sex distribution of treated patients was about 62% male and approximately 40% female, with a mean age of 40.4 years. Visit V12 was at week 35; visit V13 was at week 47.

This clone was seen a handful of times. Its antigen is as yet unknown. Indicated time point: week 47, end of study. Every single dose of the vaccine, 300 ug of mutant IDH1 20-mer peptide, came with topical imiquimod. Patients came in for eight vaccinations, in weeks 1, 3, 5, 7, 11, 15, 19 and 23. This CDR3 comprises 13 residues. The germline CDR1 and CDR2 sequences are LNHNV and YYDKDF (reference sequence). Trimming cost V 1 base and J 0 bases, with 3 bases left between them. Data came from immunoSEQ multiplex PCR; TCRdb stores just in-frame clones and leaves some out. The sample lists around 53,000 clones; around 85% were seen once.

The chain links TRBV15 to TRBJ1-1; the D is unclear. The receptor was derived from a woman aged 25-40 years with glioma. Some clones in this sample may be carry-over from other donors' samples. This sample comprised PBMCs, obtained from a glioma patient whose treatment included an IDH1 peptide vaccine. The CDR3 region has the DNA TGTGCCACCAGCAGAGCAGTGAACACTGAAGCTTTCTTT. It encodes CATSRAVNTEAFF.